This T cell receptor beta chain was profiled in a study of OX40 agonist ivuxolimab in advanced cancers. Turning to the overall study: Ivuxolimab was a fully human IgG2 agonistic monoclonal antibody targeting the costimulatory receptor OX40 (CD134). Intravenous ivuxolimab was administered to patients every 2 weeks at six dose levels: 0.01, 0.1, 0.3, 1.5, 3 and 10 mg/kg. Of the 52 patients in dose escalation, some 19 had hepatocellular carcinoma, some 15 had melanoma, 9 had renal cell carcinoma and 9 had head and neck cancer. The dose-escalation cohort was about 83% male with a mean age of roughly 60 years, ranging from roughly 20 to 85. Prior anti-PD-1, anti-PD-L1 or anti-CTLA-4 therapy was permitted, and checkpoint inhibitors had been received by roughly 40% of dose-escalation patients. Partial responses were achieved by three dose-escalation patients, of whom one had hepatocellular carcinoma and two had cutaneous melanoma. Peripheral TCRbeta sequencing was intended to test whether TCR sequence diversity was altered and clonal T-cell expansion was caused by ivuxolimab. The paper describes the monotherapy dose-escalation part (N = 52 patients) of the phase I trial of ivuxolimab. The investigation overall reported the following: At doses of 0.1 to 3.0 mg/kg, clonal expansion of both CD4+ and CD8+ blood T cells was observed from baseline to week 6. After ivuxolimab, CD8+ T cells had more expanded clones than CD4+ T cells on average. In the 0.1-3.0 mg/kg groups, partial responders had among the lowest normalized peripheral clonal expansion, particularly in CD8+ T cells. Low levels of normalized T-cell clonal expansion were also seen in some nonresponding patients. The antigen specificity of the peripheral T cells that underwent clonal expansion was not determined.

Patients with a history of autoimmune disease or receiving systemic immunosuppression were excluded from the trial. In every dose cohort, peripheral blood was drawn for TCR sequencing at baseline, cycle 4 day 1, and cycle 7 day 1. The samples were taken from a phase I, first-in-human, multicenter, open-label dose-escalation trial of ivuxolimab. The trial enrolled adults with locally advanced or metastatic head and neck squamous cell, hepatocellular, melanoma or renal cell carcinoma. CD4+ and CD8+ T cells were sorted separately from peripheral blood before TCR sequencing. The CDR3 runs 13 amino acids, cysteine and phenylalanine included. The entry retains the CDR3 DNA only, 39 bases that are in frame from base 1. Trimming accounts for 6 bases at V and 5 bases at J, while the number of junction bases matched to no gene is 2. Looking up the germline V gene yields CDR1 MNHEY and CDR2 SVGAGI. To sequence the TCRbeta CDR3 region, genomic DNA was isolated from the sorted cells. The immunoSEQ Assay was used for sequencing of TCRbeta CDR3 regions. TCRdb re-hosts the immuneACCESS table, in-frame sequences only. Its copies lack some clones; in the studies checked, an unresolved V gene accounts for under half of them, and the cause for the rest is not known. This sample has around 73,000 clones in its table, and about 90% of those were observed once. The ten largest clones take up 0.4% to 0.65% of the sample.

In the case of this clone: Its target antigen remains unknown. No qualities accompany the bases; no much larger clone lies one base away.

Source: CD4+ or CD8+ T cells sorted from blood, taken in a trial of the OX40 agonist ivuxolimab. The chain employs TRBV6-5 and TRBJ2-2; the central 8 bases match TRBD2. The clonotype was recovered from an adult with an advanced solid tumor such as melanoma, head and neck, liver or kidney cancer. In nucleotides, the sequence is TGTGCCAGCAGCTCTAGCGGGACCGGGGAGCTGTTTTTT. The encoded protein is CASSSSGTGELFF.